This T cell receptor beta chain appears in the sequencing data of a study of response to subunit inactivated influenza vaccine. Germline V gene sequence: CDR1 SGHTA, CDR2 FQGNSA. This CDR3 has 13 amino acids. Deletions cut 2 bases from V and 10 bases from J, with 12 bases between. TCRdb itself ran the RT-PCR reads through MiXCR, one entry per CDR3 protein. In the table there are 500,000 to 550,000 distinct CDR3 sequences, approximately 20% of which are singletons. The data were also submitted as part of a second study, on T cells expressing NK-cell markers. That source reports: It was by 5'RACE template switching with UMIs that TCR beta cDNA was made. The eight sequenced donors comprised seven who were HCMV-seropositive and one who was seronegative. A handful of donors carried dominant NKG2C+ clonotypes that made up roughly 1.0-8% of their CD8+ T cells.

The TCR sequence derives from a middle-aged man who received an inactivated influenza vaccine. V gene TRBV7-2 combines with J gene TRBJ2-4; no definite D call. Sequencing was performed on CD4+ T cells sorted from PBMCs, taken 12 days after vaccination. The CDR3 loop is CASSLNRYQIQYF. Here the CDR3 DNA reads TGTGCCAGCAGCTTAAACCGCTATCAGATTCAGTACTTC.